Following are 22 T cell receptor beta chains from one sample sequenced in a study of PD-L1 blockade in urothelial cancer. Time point defined: pretreatment peripheral blood. Repertoires were generated with immunoSEQ multiplex PCR, while TCRdb's copy carries only in-frame clones and drops some. The profile covers around 45,000 clones, with around 86% appearing a single time and 1.5% to 2% taken by the ten largest. The sample consisted of PBMCs, taken around atezolizumab (anti-PD-L1) treatment. The receptors were sampled from a man aged 45 to 65 with urothelial cancer.

Here the CDR3 DNA reads TGTGCCAGCAGAGAGACAGGGGTGGCTGAAAAACTGTTTTTT. Translation gives CASRETGVAEKLFF. The rearrangement uses TRBV2 and TRBJ1-4, with 8 bases aligning to TRBD1. The germline V gene has CDR1 SNHLY and CDR2 FYNNEI. Trimming took 6 bases from V and 7 from J; bases not matched to a gene: 7. CDR3 length: 14 amino acids.

On this clone itself: The same CDR3 also results from other DNA sequences found in this sample. This chain connects TRBV6-5 to TRBJ1-6, with TRBD1 matching over 11 bases. Germline V gene sequence: CDR1 MNHEY, CDR2 SVGAGI. V dropped 0 bases and J dropped 10; count of bases not matched to a gene: 5. CDR3 length equals 16 residues. The CDR3 nucleotides are TGTGCCAGCAGTTACTCGAGGGACAGGGGGTCGTCACCCCTCCACTTT. Its protein is CASSYSRDRGSSPLHF.

This clone was counted between two and nine times. The J gene is TRBJ1-5, the V gene TRBV7-2, with a possible D match to TRBD1 (5 bases). CDR1 SGHTA and CDR2 FQGNSA come from the germline V gene. V lost 3 bases and J lost 4, with 10 bases in between. This CDR3 spans 14 amino acids. CDR3 residues: CASSFGGVNQPQHF. CDR3 sequence (DNA): TGTGCCAGCAGCTTCGGGGGGGTAAATCAGCCCCAGCATTTT. The full variable domain, its missing parts supplied by reference TRBV7-2 and TRBJ1-5, is GAGVSQSPSNKVTEKGKDVELRCDPISGHTALYWYRQSLGQGLEFLIYFQGNSAPDKSGLPSDRFSAERTGGSVSTLTIQRTQQEDSAVYLCASSFGGVNQPQHFGDGTRLSIL.

This clone was seen only a few times. The chain recombines TRBV28 with TRBJ1-6, with 9 bases that match TRBD1. Per germline, CDR1 MDHEN and CDR2 SYDVKM. The CDR3 consists of 15 residues. V was pared by 5 bases and J by 9 bases, with 8 bases of the junction left unmatched. The CDR3 is CASSPVGQGTSPLHF. The DNA of the CDR3 is TGTGCCAGCAGTCCCGTGGGACAGGGCACTTCACCCCTCCACTTT.

Note on this clone: At one end, the junction sequence differs from germline, possibly due to a read error. J is TRBJ2-4 and V is TRBV19, with TRBD2 identical over 7 bases. This CDR3 region has 14 residues. Looked up from germline, CDR1 is LNHDA and CDR2 is SQIVND (reference sequence). CDR3 DNA sequence: TGTGCCAGTAGTCTAGAGCGGGGCAAAAACATTCAGTACTTC. It yields the protein CASSLERGKNIQYF.

J is TRBJ2-1 and V is TRBV7-8; D remains ambiguous. The CDR3 has 15 residues. V was shortened by 2 bases and J by 0 bases, with 8 bases between the two germline ends. Germline-derived CDR1 and CDR2 are SGHVS and FQNEAQ. This CDR3 reads CASSLSSSSYNEQFF. DNA for the CDR3: TGTGCCAGCAGCTTATCATCGAGCTCCTACAATGAGCAGTTCTTC. The variable domain in full, with the rest retrieved from reference TRBV7-8 and TRBJ2-1, is GAGVSQSPRYKVAKRGQDVALRCDPISGHVSLFWYQQALGQGPEFLTYFQNEAQLDKSGLPSDRFFAERPEGSVSTLKIQRTQQEDSAVYLCASSLSSSSYNEQFFGPGTRLTVL.

The CDR3, as DNA: TGTGCCAGCAGCTTCCGACAGGGCCAGGTTAACTATGGCTACACCTTC. Translated, it gives CASSFRQGQVNYGYTF. This chain connects TRBV5-6 to TRBJ1-2; 7 nucleotides line up with TRBD1. With V trimmed by 2 bases and J by 1 base, 8 bases remained unmatched. This CDR3 spans 16 amino acids. Per germline, CDR1 SGHDT and CDR2 YYEEEE.

The rearrangement joins TRBV5-1 to TRBJ2-1, with 12 nucleotides matching TRBD1. The junction had 13 bases not matched to a gene; V was cut back by 4 bases and J by 8 bases. From germline, CDR1 is SGHRS and CDR2 YFSETQ. The CDR3 consists of 17 residues. CDR3: CASSPLLGQGARYEQFF. For the CDR3, the DNA is TGCGCCAGCAGCCCCCTTCTGGGACAGGGGGCGCGATATGAGCAGTTCTTC.

The chain combines TRBV7-2 with TRBJ2-2, with 10 positions matching TRBD2. V shed 1 base and J 4 bases; nucleotides not matched to a gene: 0. The CDR3 contains 15 residues. Germline-derived CDR1 and CDR2 are SGHTA and FQGNSA. The CDR3 region has the DNA TGTGCCAGCAGCTTAGGACTAGCGGGCACCGGGGAGCTGTTTTTT. This gives the protein CASSLGLAGTGELFF.

This rearrangement joins TRBV6-1 to TRBJ1-1; a possible D gene is TRBD1 (5 bases). CDR1 and CDR2 from the germline V gene are MNHNS and SASEGT. V lost 4 bases, J lost 5 bases, and 14 bases lay in between. The CDR3 sequence is 14 residues long. CDR3 region: CASSVGGGGTEAFF. Written as DNA, the CDR3 is TGTGCCAGCAGTGTCGGGGGGGGAGGAACTGAAGCTTTCTTT.

This chain links TRBV9 with TRBJ1-3; D might be TRBD1 (5 bases). The CDR3 contains 17 residues. V was clipped by 0 bases and J by 4 bases, with 17 bases between them. Germline V gives CDR1 SGDLS, CDR2 YYNGEE. CDR3: CASSVGEGRAGGNTIYF. The CDR3 coding sequence is TGTGCCAGCAGCGTAGGGGAAGGCAGGGCTGGAGGAAACACCATATATTTT.

V gene TRBV4-1 combines with J gene TRBJ1-4; tentative D call: TRBD1 (6 bases). The CDR3 runs to 16 residues. The V end lost 0 bases, the J end lost 0 bases, and 8 bases lay between the germline ends. Germline loops: CDR1 MGHRA, CDR2 YSYEKL. CDR3 nucleotides: TGCGCCAGCAGCCAAGAAGGGGGTGCAACTAATGAAAAACTGTTTTTT. Translation gives CASSQEGGATNEKLFF.

CDR3 sequence: CASSQEGTSYGYTF. The CDR3 coding sequence is TGTGCCAGCAGCCAAGAAGGGACTTCCTATGGCTACACCTTC. This chain connects TRBV4-2 to TRBJ1-2; D is possibly TRBD1 (5 bases). With 0 bases removed from V and 4 bases from J, the gap between germline ends came to 9 bases. Germline V gene lookup returns CDR1 LGHNA and CDR2 YNFKEQ. This CDR3 has 14 residues.

The chain joins TRBV5-1 to TRBJ2-2; TRBD2 aligns across 12 bases. V lost 2 bases to trimming and J lost 7 bases; unmatched junction nucleotides: 6. The germline V gene encodes CDR1 SGHRS and CDR2 YFSETQ. There are 16 residues in the CDR3. The CDR3 DNA follows: TGCGCCAGCAGCTTCACGACTAGCGGGAGTGACGGGGAGCTGTTTTTT. Translation gives CASSFTTSGSDGELFF.

The chain is built from TRBV29-1 and TRBJ1-1; 7 bases align to TRBD1. With 6 bases clipped from V and 5 bases from J, the junction kept 6 bases outside the gene matches. The germline V gene has CDR1 SQVTM and CDR2 ANQGSEA. The CDR3 is 12 residues long. The CDR3 DNA sequence: TGCAGCGTCCATATGGGACAGACTGAAGCTTTCTTT. This translates into CSVHMGQTEAFF.

As for this clone: Other DNA sequences in the same sample also yield this CDR3. The CDR3 spells CASSPQGASNQPQHF. CDR3 DNA sequence: TGTGCCAGCTCACCACAGGGGGCTAGCAATCAGCCCCAGCATTTT. V is TRBV18 and J is TRBJ1-5; 7 bases are shared with TRBD1. CDR1 and CDR2 (germline): KGHSH, LQKENI. The CDR3 extends over 15 amino acids. J was trimmed by 0 bases and V by 1 base; bases with no gene match: 0.

The rearrangement joins TRBV4-2 to TRBJ1-5; no definite D call. In germline, CDR1 is LGHNA, CDR2 YNFKEQ. The germline V and J ends were trimmed by 3 bases and 4 bases, with 13 bases remaining between them. The CDR3 runs 15 residues. CDR3 sequence (DNA): TGTGCCAGCAGCCAGGCCTCACCCCCGAATCAGCCCCAGCATTTT. This translates into CASSQASPPNQPQHF.

This clone has a single count. The rearrangement uses TRBV4-1 and TRBJ2-1; D is unresolved. V shed 1 base and J shed 7 bases, with 5 bases lying between them. Germline lookup yields CDR1 MGHRA and CDR2 YSYEKL. The CDR3 totals 12 residues. The CDR3, as DNA: TGCGCCAGCAGCCAAGTGGAGAATGAGCAGTTCTTC. This sequence encodes CASSQVENEQFF.

The chain uses TRBV27 and TRBJ1-1, with TRBD1 as a possible D gene (5 bases). The length of the CDR3 is 16 residues. Trimming removed 4 bases at V and 1 base at J, with 16 bases between. CDR1 is MNHEY and CDR2 is SMNVEV in the germline V gene (reference sequence). In DNA, the CDR3 is TGTGCCAGCAGTTCCCCCTTGGACACGTCGAACACTGAAGCTTTCTTT. It translates to CASSSPLDTSNTEAFF.

This clone counts as medium-sized. The rearrangement uses TRBV2 and TRBJ1-6, with 7 bases identical to TRBD1. V was clipped by 6 bases and J by 10 bases; unmatched bases: 9. Per the germline V gene, CDR1 is SNHLY and CDR2 is FYNNEI. The CDR3 length is 14 residues. The CDR3 DNA follows: TGTGCCAGCAGAACCAGACAGGGCGGATCACCCCTCCACTTT. Its translation is CASRTRQGGSPLHF.

V and J are TRBV10-1 and TRBJ1-1; 11 positions match TRBD1. Per germline, CDR1 WNHNN and CDR2 SYGVQD (reference sequence). Unmatched junction bases numbered 6, after V lost 4 bases and J lost 5 bases. The CDR3 extends over 15 amino acids. CDR3 amino acids: CASSGGTGGKTEAFF. For the CDR3, the DNA is TGCGCCAGCAGTGGGGGGACAGGGGGGAAAACTGAAGCTTTCTTT.

The rearrangement joins TRBV19 to TRBJ2-2; D may be TRBD1 (5 bases). Germline V gene sequence: CDR1 LNHDA, CDR2 SQIVND (reference sequence). This CDR3 is 16 amino acids long. V was pared by 3 bases and J by 0 bases, with 11 bases between. The CDR3 here is CASSMRKGTNTGELFF. In DNA, the CDR3 is TGTGCCAGTAGTATGAGGAAGGGGACGAACACCGGGGAGCTGTTTTTT.